The 18 T cell receptor beta chains below come from one sample, sequenced in a study of response to subunit inactivated influenza vaccine. TCRdb re-called the RT-PCR reads through MiXCR, storing one row per CDR3 protein. The table lists 450,000 to 550,000 distinct CDR3 sequences, about 25% of them singletons. Sequencing was performed on CD4+ T cells sorted from PBMCs, taken around 5 days after vaccination. All receptors come from a man aged 50-60 years who received an inactivated influenza vaccine.

The J gene is TRBJ2-5, the V gene TRBV12-3 or TRBV12-4; D is ambiguous. V dropped 1 base and J dropped 3 bases, with 9 bases sitting between them. The CDR3 has 14 amino acids. Here the CDR3 reads CASSLDKTKETQYF. The CDR3 DNA sequence: TGTGCCAGCAGTTTAGACAAAACCAAAGAGACCCAGTACTTC.

In its sample, this clonotype was seen many times. The CDR3: CSAGLDPYYGYTF. The CDR3 region has the DNA TGCAGCGCCGGTTTGGACCCTTACTATGGCTACACCTTC. V gene TRBV29-1 combines with J gene TRBJ1-2; D is undetermined. This CDR3 comprises 13 residues. Trimming stripped 7 bases from V and 3 bases from J, with 15 bases between. Germline CDR1 reads SQVTM; CDR2 reads ANQGSEA.

The gene calls are TRBV7-9 and TRBJ2-5; a possible D gene is TRBD1 (6 bases). The germline V gene has CDR1 SEHNR and CDR2 FQNEAQ (reference sequence). This CDR3 region has 15 residues. Between the trimmed V and J ends, which lost 5 bases and 1 base, there was a span of 14 bases. CDR3 DNA: TGTGCCAGCAGCGGAGGACAGCTCCTCCAAGAGACCCAGTACTTC. It specifies CASSGGQLLQETQYF. The full variable domain, with the rest looked up from reference TRBV7-9 and TRBJ2-5, is DTGVSQNPRHKITKRGQNVTFRCDPISEHNRLYWYRQTLGQGPEFLTYFQNEAQLEKSRLLSDRFSAERPKGSFSTLEIQRTEQGDSAMYLCASSGGQLLQETQYFGPGTRLLVL.

The rearrangement links TRBV3-1 to TRBJ1-5, with D possibly matching TRBD1 (6 bases). In germline, CDR1 is LGHDT, CDR2 YNNKEL (reference sequence). CDR3 length equals 14 residues. Trimming stripped 3 bases from V and 7 bases from J, with 13 bases between. CDR3 region: CASSHIGGEQPQHF. For the CDR3, the DNA is TGTGCCAGCAGCCACATAGGGGGGGAGCAGCCCCAGCATTTT. Full variable domain (remainder filled in from reference TRBV3-1 and TRBJ1-5): DTAVSQTPKYLVTQMGNDKSIKCEQNLGHDTMYWYKQDSKKFLKIMFSYNNKELIINETVPNRFSPKSPDKAHLNLHINSLELGDSAVYFCASSHIGGEQPQHFGDGTRLSIL.

This chain connects TRBV28 to TRBJ2-1; 11 bases are shared with TRBD2. Germline V lookup: CDR1 MDHEN, CDR2 SYDVKM. The junction had 7 bases not matched to a gene; V was cut back by 5 bases and J by 1 base. CDR3 length: 17 residues. The CDR3 protein is CASSPLTSGKSYNEQFF. In DNA form, the CDR3 reads TGTGCCAGCAGTCCCTTGACTAGCGGGAAATCCTACAATGAGCAGTTCTTC.

This clonotype was counted only a few times. The rearrangement joins TRBV5-1 to TRBJ2-4; tentative D call: TRBD2 (7 bases). CDR3 length: 15 amino acids. Deletions cut 4 bases from V and 5 bases from J, with 16 bases between. Germline V gene lookup returns CDR1 SGHRS and CDR2 YFSETQ. The CDR3 sequence is CASSITRGGENIQYF. Written as DNA, the CDR3 is TGCGCCAGCAGCATAACGAGGGGGGGCGAAAACATTCAGTACTTC.

The genes are TRBV28 and TRBJ1-3; unclear D gene. Trimming pared 8 bases from V and 0 bases from J, leaving 17 bases between. CDR1 MDHEN and CDR2 SYDVKM come from the germline V gene. The CDR3 is 16 residues long. CDR3 sequence (DNA): TGTGCCAGCCAAAACCCCCTCGTCGTCTCTGGAAACACCATATATTTT. Protein product: CASQNPLVVSGNTIYF.

This clonotype occurred a few times. The chain uses TRBV7-3 and TRBJ2-1; maybe TRBD2 (6 bases). Trimming shortened V by 2 bases and J by 4 bases, and 12 bases separated the two germline ends. Germline V gene data show CDR1 as SGHTA and CDR2 as FQGTGA. The CDR3 is made up of 15 amino acids. CDR3 in DNA: TGTGCCAGCAGCTTAGCGGGGTCAGTATACAATGAGCAGTTCTTC. Translating it yields CASSLAGSVYNEQFF.

The CDR3 bases are TGTGCCAGCAGTTTAGCATCAGGGCCCGCTGAAGCTTTCTTT. Amino acids: CASSLASGPAEAFF. The genes are TRBV12-3 or TRBV12-4 and TRBJ1-1; tentative D call: TRBD1 (5 bases). This CDR3 is 14 amino acids long. Trimming pared 0 bases from V and 6 bases from J, leaving 11 bases between.

The gene calls are TRBV29-1 and TRBJ2-5; D is ambiguous. CDR3 length equals 12 residues. Looked up from germline, CDR1 is SQVTM and CDR2 is ANQGSEA. The ends were cut back, 7 bases at V and 5 bases at J, with 14 bases in the middle. The CDR3 region is CSANWAGETQYF. CDR3 bases: TGCAGCGCAAACTGGGCCGGGGAGACCCAGTACTTC.

This clonotype was seen only a few times. This chain uses TRBV5-1 with TRBJ1-3; D is uncertain. Germline values: CDR1 SGHRS, CDR2 YFSETQ. V shed 4 bases and J shed 1 base, with 9 bases lying between them. The CDR3 extends over 14 amino acids. DNA for the CDR3: TGCGCCAGCAGCCCGGATGGTTCTGGAAACACCATATATTTT. Translation gives CASSPDGSGNTIYF. Full variable domain (rest looked up from reference TRBV5-1 and TRBJ1-3): KAGVTQTPRYLIKTRGQQVTLSCSPISGHRSVSWYQQTPGQGLQFLFEYFSETQRNKGNFPGRFSGRQFSNSRSEMNVSTLELGDSALYLCASSPDGSGNTIYFGEGSWLTVV.

The rearrangement uses TRBV3-1 and TRBJ1-3, with no clear D. The CDR3 is made up of 14 amino acids. Trimming took off 4 bases at V and 4 bases at J, with 11 bases between the two ends. From germline, CDR1 is LGHDT and CDR2 YNNKEL (reference sequence). The CDR3 DNA sequence: TGTGCCAGCAGCCCGACCGGAGGGGGAAACACCATATATTTT. It specifies CASSPTGGGNTIYF.

This chain uses TRBV7-8 with TRBJ2-7, with D maybe TRBD2 (5 bases). Germline-derived CDR1 and CDR2 are SGHVS and FQNEAQ. Trimming removed 5 bases at V and 3 bases at J, with 11 bases between. CDR3 length: 13 residues. The CDR3 region is CASSPREFYEQYF. The CDR3, as DNA: TGTGCCAGCAGCCCAAGGGAGTTCTACGAGCAGTACTTC.

The chain couples TRBV20-1 to TRBJ2-7, with D possibly matching TRBD2 (5 bases). Germline-derived CDR1 and CDR2 are DFQATT and SNEGSKA (reference sequence). The CDR3 runs 13 residues. The ends were cut back, 1 base at V and 5 bases at J, with 12 bases in the middle. The CDR3 nucleotides are TGCAGTGCTAGAGGGGGTAGCGACCACGAGCAGTACTTC. Amino acid sequence: CSARGGSDHEQYF.

This clonotype was seen only a few times. The chain has TRBV28 and TRBJ1-4, with D uncertain. Per germline, CDR1 MDHEN and CDR2 SYDVKM. CDR3 size: 13 residues. V was shortened by 7 bases and J by 5 bases, with 11 bases between the two germline ends. The DNA of the CDR3 is TGTGCCAGCATGTGGGCTCAAAATGAAAAACTGTTTTTT. It encodes CASMWAQNEKLFF.

This clonotype was seen a few times. The chain couples TRBV24-1 to TRBJ2-1; D possibly corresponds to TRBD2 (6 bases). V lost 6 bases, J lost 5 bases, and 13 bases lay in between. CDR3 length: 14 amino acids. CDR1 KGHDR and CDR2 SFDVKD come from the germline V gene. This CDR3 reads CATSPRGFNNEQFF. The CDR3, as DNA: TGTGCCACCAGTCCCCGGGGGTTCAACAATGAGCAGTTCTTC.

This clonotype has a count of ten or more. This chain connects TRBV15 to TRBJ2-1; D remains unclear. V lost 4 bases and J 0 bases, leaving 10 bases between the germline ends. CDR3 length: 15 amino acids. The germline CDR1 and CDR2 sequences are LNHNV and YYDKDF (reference sequence). The CDR3 DNA follows: TGTGCCACCAGCAAGGCCGGTGGCTCCTACAATGAGCAGTTCTTC. Its protein is CATSKAGGSYNEQFF.

In DNA form, the CDR3 reads TGTGCCAGCACCGACGCCATTTTTCCTTTGGTGTCGAAGTACTTC. Residues: CASTDAIFPLVSKYF. The chain uses TRBV6-1 and TRBJ2-7; D call uncertain. The CDR3 runs 15 residues. Trimming removed 7 bases from V and 11 bases from J, with 27 bases in between. The germline V gene encodes CDR1 MNHNS and CDR2 SASEGT.